These T cell receptor beta chains were read from a single sample in a study of Graves' ophthalmopathy and Graves' hyperthyroidism. TCRdb reprocessed the multiplex PCR reads with MiXCR, giving one entry per CDR3 protein. The sample includes about 420,000 distinct CDR3 sequences, roughly 20% seen only once; the top ten take 2.5% to 3.5%. Sequences were obtained from peripheral blood. These receptors all come from a woman younger than 30 with stable Graves' hyperthyroidism. CDR3s include the opening cysteine and the closing phenylalanine or tryptophan. The D gene is left open where the match is weak. The listing skips clone size in some rows; elsewhere it reads once, few, many or a size class.

clone_size	v_call	j_call	d_call	cdr3_nt	cdr3_aa
many	TRBV6-4	TRBJ2-5	TRBD2	TGTGCCAGCAGCTCTAGCGGGGGGAGCCAAGAGACCCAGTACTTC	CASSSSGGSQETQYF
many	TRBV6-1	TRBJ2-5	TRBD1	TGTGCCAGCAGTGACAGGGGGCTTGGGGAGACCCAGTACTTC	CASSDRGLGETQYF
many	TRBV12-3/TRBV12-4	TRBJ2-4	.	TGTGCCAGCAGTTTAGGGTATGGGGGTTTAGCCAAAAACATTCAGTACTTC	CASSLGYGGLAKNIQYF
.	TRBV28	TRBJ2-7	TRBD1	TGTGCCAGCATAGAGACAGGGGCGTTCGAGCAGTACTTC	CASIETGAFEQYF
many	TRBV20-1	TRBJ1-2	TRBD1	TGCAGTGCTTACGAGGAGGGGGCGGGTGGCTACACCTTC	CSAYEEGAGGYTF
.	TRBV12-3/TRBV12-4	TRBJ2-5	.	TGTGCCAGCAGTTTAATGGGCGCGAAGACCCAGTACTTC	CASSLMGAKTQYF
.	TRBV7-8	TRBJ2-7	.	TGTTCCAGCAGCTCAATCCGGGCATACGAGCAGTACTTC	CSSSSIRAYEQYF
many	TRBV7-8	TRBJ2-5	.	TGTGCCAGCAGCCCTCACGGGGCTGCAGAGACCCAGTACTTC	CASSPHGAAETQYF
.	TRBV6-1	TRBJ2-7	TRBD2	TGTGCCAGCGCCCGGACTAGCGGTTACGAGCAGTACTTC	CASARTSGYEQYF
many	TRBV27	TRBJ2-5	TRBD1	TGTGCCAGCAGTCCTGACAGGGGGGCCGGGACCCAGTACTTC	CASSPDRGAGTQYF
many	TRBV20-1	TRBJ2-2	TRBD1	TGCAGTGCCAAGGACAGGGGGCGAGCGACCGGGGAGCTGTTTTTT	CSAKDRGRATGELFF
few	TRBV4-1	TRBJ2-2	.	TGCGCCAGCAGCCAAGCCAAGATAGTTGGGGGCACAGTGCTGAACACCGGGGAGCTGTTTTTT	CASSQAKIVGGTVLNTGELFF
many	TRBV7-9	TRBJ1-2	.	TGTGCCAGCAGCTTACAATTAGGTGGCTACACCTTC	CASSLQLGGYTF
many	TRBV2	TRBJ2-2	.	TGTGCCAGCAGTGGAAGGGAACTAAGAGCCGGGGAGCTGTTTTTT	CASSGRELRAGELFF
few	TRBV6-1	TRBJ1-2	.	TGTGCCACCAGGGAATCGCGTGATTATGGCTACACCTTC	CATRESRDYGYTF
many	TRBV11-2	TRBJ2-7	TRBD2	TGTGCCAGCAGATTAAACCAGGGAGGGGTCGAGCAGTACTTC	CASRLNQGGVEQYF
many	TRBV5-1	TRBJ1-1	.	TGCGCCAGCAGCTTGGCGGCACGCACTGAAGCTTTCTTT	CASSLAARTEAFF
many	TRBV6-2/TRBV6-3	TRBJ2-7	TRBD1	TGTGCCAGCAGCGACGGGACAGGGTACAAGTACTTC	CASSDGTGYKYF
many	TRBV20-1	TRBJ1-5	.	TGCAGTGCTAAGCCCCCAAGCGGGTTCTGGGGCAGTCAGCCCCAGCATTTT	CSAKPPSGFWGSQPQHF
many	TRBV20-1	TRBJ2-7	TRBD2	TGCAGTGCTAGAGAAGGACTAGCGGGAGCCCACGAGCAGTACTTC	CSAREGLAGAHEQYF
.	TRBV6-1	TRBJ2-7	TRBD1	TGTGCCAGCAGTGAATTACAGGGGGCGGGAGAGCAGTACTTC	CASSELQGAGEQYF
many	TRBV5-1	TRBJ2-7	TRBD2	TGCGCCAGCAGCTTGTCTCCGCTAGCGGGAGCCTACGAGCAGTACTTC	CASSLSPLAGAYEQYF
many	TRBV28	TRBJ2-7	TRBD1	TGTGCCAGCAGTTTTGAAGGACAGGGGCAGTACTTC	CASSFEGQGQYF
.	TRBV20-1	TRBJ1-2	TRBD1	TGCAGTGCATCCCAGACAGGGAAAGCTAACTATGGCTACACCTTC	CSASQTGKANYGYTF
few	TRBV4-1	TRBJ2-7	.	TGCGCCAGCAGCCAAGATTGGATGGGGTGTAGTTGTGCTAGCGCCTCCTACGAGCAGTACTTC	CASSQDWMGCSCASASYEQYF
many	TRBV6-2/TRBV6-3	TRBJ1-2	.	TGTGCCAGCAGTTACCGATTCCCCGGATACGGCTACACCTTC	CASSYRFPGYGYTF
many	TRBV6-2/TRBV6-3	TRBJ2-5	.	TGTGCCAGCAGTTACGTTAGGGGAAGAGAGACCCAGTACTTC	CASSYVRGRETQYF
many	TRBV6-1	TRBJ2-7	TRBD2	TGTGCCAGCAGTCAAACCCCTAGCGGAGGCGCCTACGAGCAGTACTTC	CASSQTPSGGAYEQYF
many	TRBV20-1	TRBJ1-6	TRBD1	TGCAGTGCTAGACCTGCGGGGGAGACAGGGTTGGGATTGGGGGCCTCCTATAATTCACCCCTCCACTTT	CSARPAGETGLGLGASYNSPLHF
few	TRBV30	TRBJ1-1	.	TGTGCCTGGAGTGTCGGGGGAGTCACTGAAGCTTTCTTT	CAWSVGGVTEAFF
few	TRBV6-1	TRBJ2-7	.	TGTGCCAGCAGAGGGGACACTTCCTACGAGCAGTACTTC	CASRGDTSYEQYF
few	TRBV12-3/TRBV12-4	TRBJ2-6	.	TGTGCCAGCAGAGGCGACTCCTCTGGGGCCAACGTCCTGACTTTC	CASRGDSSGANVLTF
.	TRBV5-4	TRBJ1-3	.	TGTGCCAGCAGCTTCCGGGACTCTTCCTTGGCATATTTT	CASSFRDSSLAYF
.	TRBV12-3/TRBV12-4	TRBJ1-1	.	TGTGCCAGCAGTTACTCGACTACCGGGGGGCGAACTGAAGCTTTCTTT	CASSYSTTGGRTEAFF
.	TRBV15	TRBJ2-5	.	TGTGCCACCAGCAGAGTAGGGCAACAAGAGACCCAGTACTTC	CATSRVGQQETQYF
many	TRBV10-2	TRBJ2-7	.	TGCGCCAGCAGTGGGACACAGGGCTCCTACGAGCAGTACTTC	CASSGTQGSYEQYF
many	TRBV25-1	TRBJ2-5	.	TGTGCCAGCACAGAAGGGCCGACCCAGTACTTC	CASTEGPTQYF
.	TRBV28	TRBJ1-2	.	TGTGCCAGCACCCTGGGACTGCCGAATGGCTACACCTTC	CASTLGLPNGYTF
many	TRBV6-5	TRBJ2-7	.	TGTGCCAGCAGTTACGGGGAGACAGCCTACGAGCAGTACTTC	CASSYGETAYEQYF
many	TRBV5-1	TRBJ2-7	TRBD1	TGCGCCAGCAGCGTAACTACGGGACAGAACTCCTACGAGCAGTACTTC	CASSVTTGQNSYEQYF
.	TRBV6-5	TRBJ2-2	.	TGTGCCAGCAGTTACCTCGGATCGAACACCGGGGAGCTGTTTTTT	CASSYLGSNTGELFF
many	TRBV2	TRBJ1-1	.	TGTGCCAGCAATCCAGGTTCCACTGAAGCTTTCTTT	CASNPGSTEAFF
many	TRBV7-6	TRBJ2-6	.	TGTGCCAGCAGCTTAGCGCCTGGGGCCAACGTCCTGACTTTC	CASSLAPGANVLTF
many	TRBV30	TRBJ1-2	.	TGTGCCTGGAGTATGTCCAACTATGGCTACACCTTC	CAWSMSNYGYTF
many	TRBV2	TRBJ1-1	.	TGTGCCAGCACCGACCAGGGGTTAGGGAACACTGAAGCTTTCTTT	CASTDQGLGNTEAFF
.	TRBV5-1	TRBJ1-1	.	TGCGCCAGCAGCTTGGAGTGGGGCACTGAAGCTTTCTTT	CASSLEWGTEAFF
.	TRBV12-3/TRBV12-4	TRBJ1-1	.	TGTGCCAGCAGTTTGGTCGCCAGCGTAGGCACTGAAGCTTTCTTT	CASSLVASVGTEAFF
few	TRBV3-1	TRBJ2-5	TRBD2	TGTGCCAGCAGCCTATACCCCCAGCGGGAGCTCTTAGAGACCCAGTACTTC	CASSLYPQRELLETQYF
many	TRBV6-5	TRBJ2-7	TRBD1	TGTGCCAGCAGGCGGACAGGGGGGGTGAAGGAGCAGTACTTC	CASRRTGGVKEQYF
many	TRBV30	TRBJ1-6	.	TGTGCCTGGAGTGTACGGGCGGCACGCCGAACGGCGAATTCACCCCTCCACTTT	CAWSVRAARRTANSPLHF
many	TRBV6-5	TRBJ2-5	.	TGTGCCAGCAGTTACGCGGGGAAGGCCATGTACTTC	CASSYAGKAMYF
many	TRBV6-1	TRBJ2-2	.	TGTGCCAGCACCCGACGGGAAATTTCGAACACCGGGGAGCTGTTTTTT	CASTRREISNTGELFF
few	TRBV27	TRBJ1-1	.	TGTGCCAGCAGTTTAACGGCGGTGAACACTGAAGCTTTCTTT	CASSLTAVNTEAFF
many	TRBV7-9	TRBJ2-7	TRBD1	TGTGCCAGCAGCGAACCGGGACAGACGGACGAGCAGTACTTC	CASSEPGQTDEQYF
many	TRBV6-2/TRBV6-3	TRBJ2-5	.	TGTGCCAGCACGCCCCCCTCCGGGAGCCAAGGGACCCAGTACTTC	CASTPPSGSQGTQYF
many	TRBV6-2/TRBV6-3	TRBJ2-7	TRBD2	TGTGCCAGCAGTCAGACGGGGGGGCGCCACGAGCAGTACTTC	CASSQTGGRHEQYF
few	TRBV18	TRBJ2-1	.	TGTGCCAGCCTACCTCCGAGCTCCTACAATGAGCAGTTCTTC	CASLPPSSYNEQFF
.	TRBV19	TRBJ2-7	TRBD1	TGTGCCAGTACTCAATCGACAGGGTCCTACGAGCAGTACTTC	CASTQSTGSYEQYF
many	TRBV12-3/TRBV12-4	TRBJ1-1	.	TGTGCCAGCATCAGAACAGGGACCACTGAAGCTTTCTTT	CASIRTGTTEAFF